The sequence of this TCR beta chain was determined in a study of radiotherapy plus CTLA-4 blockade in lung cancer. Study overall: Among enrolled patients, roughly 18% responded and about 30% achieved disease control.

Some clones are missing from TCRdb's copy, which holds only in-frame ones; the method was immunoSEQ multiplex PCR. The sample comprises about 98,000 clones, 82% of which are singletons, and 3% to 3.5% rests with the top ten. V lost 6 bases and J lost 1, with 13 bases in between. From germline, CDR1 is SGHNT and CDR2 YYREEE (reference sequence). This CDR3 region has 14 residues. V usage is TRBV5-4 and J usage is TRBJ1-2, with D tentatively TRBD1 (5 bases). The sequence derives from a human donor with non-small cell lung cancer who had a partial response to radiotherapy plus ipilimumab. The sequenced sample was peripheral blood, obtained from a patient treated with radiotherapy plus ipilimumab. The CDR3 loop is CASTSGGNNYGYTF. Here the CDR3 DNA reads TGTGCCAGCACCTCGGGGGGGAATAACTATGGCTACACCTTC.